One T cell receptor (beta chain) is described in this entry. The antigen remains undetermined. Data came from immunoSEQ multiplex PCR; TCRdb stores just in-frame clones and leaves some out. The sample shows some 980,000 clones, approximately 80% of them seen only once. The record originates from a study of shared clonotypes between healthy human individuals. The study, taken as a whole, reports: Specimens sampled were limited to blood, with tissue repertoires likely differing. Naive CD4 clonotype sharing across a handful of donors was 5% to 6%.

The sequenced sample consisted of memory CD4+ T cells sorted from blood. Indicated subset: CD45RA-negative fraction. This TCR came from a young man in good health.

The CDR3 is CAWSVPGEGRNEKLFF. In DNA form, the CDR3 reads TGTGCCTGGAGTGTTCCAGGGGAAGGCCGAAATGAAAAACTGTTTTTT. The rearrangement uses TRBV30 and TRBJ1-4, with D possibly matching TRBD1 (6 bases). This CDR3 has 16 amino acids. Trimming removed 0 bases at V and 5 bases at J, with 16 bases between. Germline values: CDR1 GTSNPN, CDR2 SVGIG (reference sequence).